The 32 T cell receptor beta chains below were found in one sample sequenced in a study of cytomegalovirus exposure and HLA in healthy donors (dated by TCRdb to about 2017). Preparation of the library involved the immunoSEQ multiplex PCR assay. A mixture of 60 forward primers for TCR Vbeta segments and 13 reverse primers for TCR Jbeta segments was used in the multiplex PCR. Drawn from immuneACCESS, this table holds only the in-frame rearrangements with V and J called that TCRdb kept. Clones are partly lost; checked studies trace under half to an unresolved V gene and leave the rest unexplained. For this sample the table gives 150,000 or so clones, of which 70% to 80% were detected only once. Jointly, the top ten make up approximately 4% of the sample. The specimen sequenced was PBMCs. The origin of the receptors is a woman between 35 and 50 years old in good health and CMV-seronegative.

This rearrangement joins TRBV11-3 to TRBJ2-2; 8 nucleotides line up with TRBD2. Losses at the gene ends were 4 bases for V and 5 bases for J; bases not matched to a gene: 12. CDR3 size: 17 residues. Germline CDR1 SGHNT, CDR2 YENEEA. CDR3 sequence: CASSSPLGGRTTGELFF. As DNA, the CDR3 is TGTGCCAGCAGCTCCCCCCTAGGCGGGAGGACGACCGGGGAGCTGTTTTTT. The variable domain in full, completed from reference TRBV11-3 and TRBJ2-2, reads EAGVVQSPRYKIIEKKQPVAFWCNPISGHNTLYWYLQNLGQGPELLIRYENEEAVDDSQLPKDRFSAERLKGVDSTLKIQPAELGDSAVYLCASSSPLGGRTTGELFFGEGSRLTVL.

The chain links TRBV5-1 to TRBJ1-1; 7 bases are a match to TRBD1. This CDR3 comprises 16 residues. Unmatched junction bases numbered 9, after V lost 1 base and J lost 3 bases. The germline gives CDR1 SGHRS, CDR2 YFSETQ. CDR3 nucleotide sequence: TGCGCCAGCAGCTTGATTCCGCGAGGGGGCTACACTGAAGCTTTCTTT. Its translation is CASSLIPRGGYTEAFF.

The V gene is TRBV6-6, the J gene TRBJ2-7, with TRBD1 matching 9 bases. The length of the CDR3 is 13 residues. Per the germline V gene, CDR1 is MNHNY and CDR2 is SVGAGI (reference sequence). Trimming cost V 5 bases and J 4 bases; bases outside gene matches: 3. The chain's CDR3 is CASSRTGEYEQYF. CDR3 sequence (DNA): TGTGCCAGCAGTCGGACAGGGGAGTACGAGCAGTACTTC.

V and J are TRBV4-1 and TRBJ1-5, with TRBD1 matching 8 bases. Unmatched junction bases numbered 6, after V lost 3 bases and J lost 5 bases. This CDR3 region has 15 residues. The germline CDR1 and CDR2 sequences are MGHRA and YSYEKL. The CDR3 DNA sequence: TGCGCCAGCAGCCACCCGGGACAGGCCTATCAGCCCCAGCATTTT. Translated, it gives CASSHPGQAYQPQHF.

CDR3 nucleotide sequence: TGTGCCAGCAGCGTAGAGGGCGGGTTCCTTTACGAGCAGTACTTC. Its translation: CASSVEGGFLYEQYF. J is TRBJ2-7 and V is TRBV9, with TRBD2 as a possible D gene (5 bases). Germline CDR1 and CDR2: SGDLS and YYNGEE. V was cut by 0 bases and J by 4 bases, with 14 bases left in between. The CDR3 has 15 amino acids.

The chain links TRBV5-1 to TRBJ1-2, with D possibly being TRBD1 (6 bases). This CDR3 is 17 amino acids long. V was clipped by 7 bases and J by 2 bases, with 24 bases between them. CDR1 and CDR2 (germline): SGHRS, YFSETQ. The CDR3 sequence is CASCGGGNGGPNYGYTF. CDR3 bases: TGCGCCAGCTGTGGCGGGGGGAATGGGGGCCCCAACTATGGCTACACCTTC.

This rearrangement joins TRBV12-5 to TRBJ2-1; weak D call: TRBD1 (6 bases). The CDR3 is 13 residues long. The germline V and J ends were trimmed by 1 base and 14 bases, with 15 bases remaining between them. Germline lookup yields CDR1 LGHNT and CDR2 FRNRAP. The CDR3 coding sequence is TGTGCTAGTGGTTTGGATATTGGGACAACAGAGTTCTTC. Protein product: CASGLDIGTTEFF.

V is TRBV7-9 and J is TRBJ1-3; no definite D call. Per germline, CDR1 SEHNR and CDR2 FQNEAQ (reference sequence). CDR3 length: 16 residues. The V end was cut by 3 bases, the J end by 4 bases, with 16 bases between. The CDR3 sequence is CASSFGGKTLGNTIYF. In DNA form, the CDR3 reads TGTGCCAGCAGCTTCGGCGGGAAGACCCTCGGAAACACCATATATTTT.

The V call is TRBV5-1, the J call TRBJ1-6; TRBD1 matches 7 bases. V shed 4 bases, J shed 10 bases, and the junction held 5 bases outside the gene matches. CDR3 size: 13 residues. The germline gives CDR1 SGHRS, CDR2 YFSETQ. CDR3 loop: CASSAGTDSPLHF. CDR3 in DNA: TGCGCCAGCAGCGCCGGGACAGACTCACCCCTCCACTTT.

CDR3 sequence: CASSDRGGTDTQYF. The CDR3, as DNA: TGTGCCAGCTCGGACAGGGGGGGCACAGATACGCAGTATTTT. The chain is built from TRBV7-6 and TRBJ2-3, with 10 bases aligning to TRBD1. In germline, CDR1 is SGHVS, CDR2 FNYEAQ. The V segment lost 8 bases and the J segment 1 base; nucleotides outside the gene matches: 3. The CDR3 totals 14 residues.

The chain employs TRBV30 and TRBJ1-1; TRBD1 is a possible D gene (6 bases). The CDR3 length is 19 residues. Germline values: CDR1 GTSNPN, CDR2 SVGIG (reference sequence). Trimming removed 2 bases from V and 0 bases from J, with 25 bases in between. Here the CDR3 reads CAWSPSHRVGAGVNTEAFF. The CDR3 DNA reads TGTGCCTGGAGTCCCTCGCATCGGGTGGGGGCGGGAGTGAACACTGAAGCTTTCTTT.

V gene TRBV4-1 combines with J gene TRBJ2-1; TRBD1 might be the D (6 bases). In germline, CDR1 is MGHRA, CDR2 YSYEKL. V dropped 2 bases and J dropped 3 bases, with 11 bases sitting between them. The CDR3 extends over 15 amino acids. CDR3 nucleotide sequence: TGCGCCAGCAGCCAAAACAGGGACATCTACAATGAGCAGTTCTTC. It translates to CASSQNRDIYNEQFF.

The chain joins TRBV10-3 to TRBJ1-2; the D is unclear. Trimming left V 3 bases short and J 4 bases short, with 3 bases between. The CDR3 consists of 11 residues. Looked up from germline, CDR1 is ENHRY and CDR2 is SYGVKD. The CDR3 DNA reads as TGTGCCATCAGTGACAGCTATGGCTACACCTTC. The encoded protein is CAISDSYGYTF.

The gene calls are TRBV15 and TRBJ2-3; D may be TRBD2 (5 bases). V was clipped by 0 bases and J by 2 bases, with 6 bases between them. Looked up from germline, CDR1 is LNHNV and CDR2 is YYDKDF (reference sequence). CDR3 length: 14 residues. In DNA form, the CDR3 reads TGTGCCACCAGCAGAGAAGCGGACACAGATACGCAGTATTTT. Protein: CATSREADTDTQYF.

This chain uses TRBV10-3 with TRBJ2-2, with 9 bases matching TRBD1. Germline CDR1 reads ENHRY; CDR2 reads SYGVKD. This CDR3 spans 13 amino acids. Losses at the gene ends were 4 bases for V and 6 bases for J; bases not matched to a gene: 0. CDR3 in amino acids: CAISGDRAGELFF. Written as DNA, the CDR3 is TGTGCCATCAGTGGGGACAGGGCCGGGGAGCTGTTTTTT.

This clone was seen only a few times. V gene TRBV28 combines with J gene TRBJ1-6; a possible D gene is TRBD1 (5 bases). Trimming removed 2 bases at V and 8 bases at J, with 7 bases between. The CDR3 runs to 13 residues. CDR1 is MDHEN and CDR2 is SYDVKM in the germline V gene. CDR3 sequence: CASSLTGYSPLHF. The CDR3, as DNA: TGTGCCAGCAGTTTAACAGGTTATTCACCCCTCCACTTT.

In this sample, this clone turned up once. The J gene is TRBJ1-4, the V gene TRBV5-1; 8 bases agree with TRBD1. The V segment lost 3 bases and the J segment 6 bases; nucleotides outside the gene matches: 16. Germline CDR1 and CDR2: SGHRS and YFSETQ. The CDR3 is made up of 18 amino acids. CDR3 region: CASSSSGIPDRVDEKLFF. CDR3 in DNA: TGCGCCAGCAGCTCGAGCGGGATCCCGGACAGGGTGGATGAAAAACTGTTTTTT.

On this clone itself: The same CDR3 is also encoded by other DNA sequences in this sample. The chain uses TRBV7-9 and TRBJ1-1, with D hard to call. The CDR3 totals 13 residues. The V end lost 0 bases, the J end lost 5 bases, and 7 bases lay between the germline ends. Germline V gives CDR1 SEHNR, CDR2 FQNEAQ (reference sequence). Here the CDR3 DNA reads TGTGCCAGCAGCTTAGCGGTCGGTACTGAAGCTTTCTTT. Encoded protein: CASSLAVGTEAFF.

V and J are TRBV6-1 and TRBJ2-2, with a tentative D call TRBD1 (5 bases). Germline-derived CDR1 and CDR2 are MNHNS and SASEGT. Trimming left V 1 base short and J 2 bases short, with 5 bases between. The length of the CDR3 is 14 residues. In DNA, the CDR3 is TGTGCCAGCAGTGAAGGGACAAACACCGGGGAGCTGTTTTTT. Its translation is CASSEGTNTGELFF.

Only a few counts were recorded for this clone. Additional DNA sequences in this sample encode the identical CDR3. The chain is built from TRBV7-9 and TRBJ1-3; D is unresolved. This CDR3 is built from 15 residues. Germline CDR1 SEHNR, CDR2 FQNEAQ (reference sequence). V was clipped by 4 bases and J by 0 bases, with 10 bases between them. The DNA of the CDR3 is TGTGCCAGCAGCTCCCCTAGGAGCTCTGGAAACACCATATATTTT. Residues: CASSSPRSSGNTIYF.

This chain uses TRBV7-8 with TRBJ2-1; possible D gene TRBD1, 6 bases. CDR3 length: 15 residues. V lost 4 bases and J 4 bases, leaving 14 bases between the germline ends. Germline CDR1 is SGHVS and CDR2 is FQNEAQ. The DNA for the CDR3 is TGTGCCAGCAGCTCCGACAGGCCCTTTTACAATGAGCAGTTCTTC. Its translation is CASSSDRPFYNEQFF.

The V gene is TRBV9, the J gene TRBJ1-3; D uncertain. Trimming pared 0 bases from V and 0 bases from J, leaving 7 bases between. Germline V lookup: CDR1 SGDLS, CDR2 YYNGEE. This CDR3 contains 15 residues. DNA of the CDR3: TGTGCCAGCAGCGTAGGCGGTAACTCTGGAAACACCATATATTTT. As protein: CASSVGGNSGNTIYF.

V gene TRBV2 combines with J gene TRBJ2-7; D is perhaps TRBD1 (6 bases). This CDR3 has 12 residues. Trimming pared 11 bases from V and 7 bases from J, leaving 18 bases between. Germline lookup yields CDR1 SNHLY and CDR2 FYNNEI. CDR3 nucleotides: TGTGCCGGAGGACACAGGGAAGGGGAGCAGTACTTC. Translating gives CAGGHREGEQYF.

This clone was observed once. Other DNA sequences of this sample code for an identical CDR3. The chain links TRBV5-1 to TRBJ2-3; 8 bases align to TRBD2. V shed 2 bases, J shed 6 bases, and the junction held 11 bases outside the gene matches. CDR1 and CDR2 (germline): SGHRS, YFSETQ. This CDR3 is 16 amino acids long. The CDR3 nucleotides read TGCGCCAGCAGCTTAGGACTAGCCGGAGAGGTGGATACGCAGTATTTT. It specifies CASSLGLAGEVDTQYF.

The V call is TRBV27, the J call TRBJ2-7; 9 positions match TRBD1. Germline-derived CDR1 and CDR2 are MNHEY and SMNVEV (reference sequence). The CDR3 runs to 15 residues. Losses at the gene ends were 6 bases for V and 4 bases for J; bases not matched to a gene: 10. The CDR3 sequence: CASSLTGTGRYEQYF. CDR3 DNA: TGTGCCAGCAGCCTCACCGGGACAGGGCGATACGAGCAGTACTTC.

This chain links TRBV2 with TRBJ2-7; 8 bases fit TRBD2. V dropped 10 bases and J dropped 3; count of bases not matched to a gene: 8. This CDR3 comprises 13 residues. From germline, CDR1 is SNHLY and CDR2 FYNNEI. The CDR3 DNA reads as TGTGCCACCAGGACTAGCCCCCTCTACGAGCAGTACTTC. It translates to CATRTSPLYEQYF.

V is TRBV5-1 and J is TRBJ1-6, with 7 positions matching TRBD1. CDR3 length: 15 amino acids. Trimming took 0 bases from V and 7 from J; bases not matched to a gene: 4. CDR1 and CDR2 from the germline V gene are SGHRS and YFSETQ. The DNA for the CDR3 is TGCGCCAGCAGCTTGGAAGGACAGGTCAATTCACCCCTCCACTTT. It is translated as CASSLEGQVNSPLHF. The full variable domain, rest sourced from reference TRBV5-1 and TRBJ1-6, is KAGVTQTPRYLIKTRGQQVTLSCSPISGHRSVSWYQQTPGQGLQFLFEYFSETQRNKGNFPGRFSGRQFSNSRSEMNVSTLELGDSALYLCASSLEGQVNSPLHFGNGTRLTVT.

The chain combines TRBV6-6 with TRBJ1-2; TRBD1 matches at 7 bases. Unmatched junction bases numbered 8, after V lost 3 bases and J lost 7 bases. This CDR3 has 14 residues. Germline CDR1 is MNHNY and CDR2 is SVGAGI (reference sequence). CDR3 DNA sequence: TGTGCCAGCAGTTATGAAGGGGGCGCGATTGGCTACACCTTC. Translating it yields CASSYEGGAIGYTF.

CDR3 region: CASSFGDSEAFF. For the CDR3, the DNA is TGTGCCAGCAGCTTCGGGGATTCTGAAGCTTTCTTT. The rearrangement links TRBV7-9 to TRBJ1-1; D gene uncertain. The V gene lost 3 bases and the J gene lost 6 bases, with 8 bases spanning the gap. There are 12 residues in the CDR3. Germline CDR1 reads SEHNR; CDR2 reads FQNEAQ (reference sequence).

This clone was seen at least ten times. The chain's CDR3 is CASSPGQEVWDGQPQHF. The CDR3 nucleotides are TGTGCCAGCAGCCCTGGACAGGAGGTCTGGGATGGCCAGCCCCAGCATTTT. The rearrangement uses TRBV28 and TRBJ1-5, with TRBD1 identical over 7 bases. The CDR3 length is 17 residues. V lost 6 bases and J lost 7; bases outside the gene matches: 18. The germline gives CDR1 MDHEN, CDR2 SYDVKM. Full variable domain (missing parts from reference TRBV28 and TRBJ1-5): DVKVTQSSRYLVKRTGEKVFLECVQDMDHENMFWYRQDPGLGLRLIYFSYDVKMKEKGDIPEGYSVSREKKERFSLILESASTNQTSMYLCASSPGQEVWDGQPQHFGDGTRLSIL.

The CDR3 DNA sequence: TGCGCCAGCAGCTTTTCCCTAAGGCAGGGTGATTCACCCCTCCACTTT. Translating it yields CASSFSLRQGDSPLHF. The chain recombines TRBV5-1 with TRBJ1-6; TRBD1 is a possible D gene (5 bases). This CDR3 is built from 16 residues. V lost 2 bases and J 8 bases, leaving 17 bases between the germline ends. In germline, CDR1 is SGHRS, CDR2 YFSETQ.

This clone occurred once. J is TRBJ1-5 and V is TRBV9, with D possibly being TRBD1 (5 bases). Looked up from germline, CDR1 is SGDLS and CDR2 is YYNGEE. V lost 3 bases to trimming and J lost 3 bases, with 10 bases between them. This CDR3 is built from 14 residues. CDR3 in DNA: TGTGCCAGCAGCGCGGGACTGCCCAATCAGCCCCAGCATTTT. Protein: CASSAGLPNQPQHF.